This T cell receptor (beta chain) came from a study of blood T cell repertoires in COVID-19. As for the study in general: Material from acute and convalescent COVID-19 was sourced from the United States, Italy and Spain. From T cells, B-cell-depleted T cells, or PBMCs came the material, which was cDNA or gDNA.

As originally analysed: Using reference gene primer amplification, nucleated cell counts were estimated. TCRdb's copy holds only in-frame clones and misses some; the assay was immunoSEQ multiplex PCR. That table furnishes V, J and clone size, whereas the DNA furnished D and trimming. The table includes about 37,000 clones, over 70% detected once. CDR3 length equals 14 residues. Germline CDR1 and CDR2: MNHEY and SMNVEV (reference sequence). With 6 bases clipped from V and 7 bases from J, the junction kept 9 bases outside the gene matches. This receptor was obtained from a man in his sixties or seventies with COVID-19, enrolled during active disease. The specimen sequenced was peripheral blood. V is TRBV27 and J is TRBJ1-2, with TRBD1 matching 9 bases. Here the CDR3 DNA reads TGTGCCAGCAGGCGACAGGGGGGGGAAGGTGGCTACACCTTC. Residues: CASRRQGGEGGYTF.